Shown below are 7 T cell receptor beta chains from a single sample sequenced in a study of T cell responses to AZD1222 COVID-19 vaccine. The table came from immunoSEQ multiplex PCR; TCRdb's copy has only in-frame clones and leaves some out. The repertoire holds roughly 80,000 clones, approximately 87% seen once, with roughly 4.5% in the top ten. Sequencing used peripheral blood, obtained on day 0 of MenACWY control vaccination. The receptors were sampled from an adult in good health.

The rearrangement uses TRBV29-1 and TRBJ2-3; maybe TRBD2 (5 bases). CDR1 is SQVTM and CDR2 is ANQGSEA in the germline V gene. The CDR3 runs 12 residues. Deletions cut 7 bases from V and 0 bases from J, with 8 bases between. CDR3 coding DNA: TGCAGCGCCGGGGTTAGCACAGATACGCAGTATTTT. This encodes CSAGVSTDTQYF.

The V gene is TRBV4-3, the J gene TRBJ2-2; 8 bases are shared with TRBD1. Per germline, CDR1 LGHNA and CDR2 YSLEER. The V gene end was trimmed by 0 bases and the J gene end by 9 bases; junction bases not matched to a gene: 12. This CDR3 is built from 17 residues. The CDR3 loop reads CASSQEPEWDRTRELFF. CDR3 DNA sequence: TGCGCCAGCAGCCAAGAGCCAGAATGGGACAGGACAAGGGAGCTGTTTTTT.

The V call is TRBV6-5, the J call TRBJ2-5, with D unclear. In germline, CDR1 is MNHEY, CDR2 SVGAGI. Trimming removed 5 bases at V and 1 base at J, with 5 bases between. This CDR3 has 12 residues. The CDR3 here is CASSSAQETQYF. CDR3 coding DNA: TGTGCCAGCAGTAGCGCCCAAGAGACCCAGTACTTC.

The chain carries TRBV4-2 and TRBJ1-5; the D gene is possibly TRBD1 (5 bases). The ends were cut back, 0 bases at V and 6 bases at J, with 12 bases in the middle. CDR1 is LGHNA, CDR2 YNFKEQ, per germline. This CDR3 region has 15 residues. CDR3 DNA sequence: TGTGCCAGCAGCCAAGAATGGCAGGGAGGTCAGCCCCAGCATTTT. Translating it yields CASSQEWQGGQPQHF.

The gene calls are TRBV28 and TRBJ1-2; D call uncertain. Between the trimmed V and J ends, which lost 3 bases and 8 bases, there was a span of 7 bases. Germline loops: CDR1 MDHEN, CDR2 SYDVKM. This CDR3 has 11 amino acids. DNA for the CDR3: TGTGCCAGCAGTTTTCGATACGGCTACACCTTC. Protein product: CASSFRYGYTF.

The chain uses TRBV7-2 and TRBJ2-7, with 10 nucleotides matching TRBD1. Germline assignment: CDR1 SGHTA and CDR2 FQGNSA. The length of the CDR3 is 14 residues. With 6 bases clipped from V and 3 bases from J, the junction kept 5 bases outside the gene matches. The CDR3 DNA sequence: TGTGCCAGCAGTCCGGGACAGGGGCGCTACGAGCAGTACTTC. Amino acid sequence: CASSPGQGRYEQYF.

This clone was picked up one time. The rearrangement links TRBV9 to TRBJ2-5; 7 nucleotides align to TRBD2. The V segment lost 0 bases and the J segment 4 bases; nucleotides outside the gene matches: 15. This CDR3 has 18 residues. The germline V gene encodes CDR1 SGDLS and CDR2 YYNGEE. The CDR3 DNA sequence: TGTGCCAGCAGCGTAGGAAATGTGGCTAGCGGCGGGGGAGAGACCCAGTACTTC. As protein: CASSVGNVASGGGETQYF.